This TCR beta chain was identified in a study of post-analysis software for immune sequencing data. Study observations and caveats: Controls showed significantly higher normalized Chao1 diversity than did multiple sclerosis patients. Higher frequency in patients than in controls was seen for about five TRBV segments, with TRBV5-6, TRBV5-1 and TRBV20-1 among them. Samples from a shared batch, those prepared together, strongly co-clustered by F measure.

The CDR3 extends over 18 amino acids. V lost 5 bases, J lost 0 bases, and 17 bases lay in between. This clonotype has just a few counts. What it binds is not known. Each TCR beta cDNA library carried unique molecular identifiers. MiXCR, run by TCRdb on the PCR reads, gives a single entry per CDR3 protein. The table lists approximately 570,000 distinct CDR3 sequences, roughly 46% of them singletons. The sample taken for sequencing was blood. This sequence joins TRBV12-3 or TRBV12-4 and TRBJ2-6; possible D gene TRBD1, 6 bases. The receptor was isolated from a girl aged 5-17 years with multiple sclerosis. CDR3 nucleotide sequence: TGTGCCAGCAGTCCAGAGAGCAGGGGCAGCTCTGGGGCCAACGTCCTGACTTTC. Protein product: CASSPESRGSSGANVLTF.